The clone carrying this TCR beta chain was seen many times. Its specificity is not known. Deletions cut 0 bases from V and 2 bases from J, with 10 bases between. This CDR3 has 14 residues. Looked up from germline, CDR1 is DFQATT and CDR2 is SNEGSKA (reference sequence). The data were taken from a study of CD8 T cells in ankylosing spondylitis. With molecular barcodes, quantitative 5'-RACE was used to make the TCR beta libraries. TCRdb re-analysed the 5' RACE reads in MiXCR, keeping a single row per CDR3 protein. Of around 250,000 distinct CDR3 sequences in the sample, about 10% are singletons; the top ten hold roughly 6.8%. Study outcomes and limitations: Ankylosing spondylitis blood appeared to be characterized by a TCR beta motif of about 8 highly homologous variants.

V is TRBV20-1 and J is TRBJ2-5; the D gene is possibly TRBD1 (5 bases). This TCR derives from a male donor with ankylosing spondylitis or in good health (not recorded which). The sample comprised blood, either unsorted or a sorted T cell fraction (not recorded which). The CDR3 loop is CSARDPGQQETQYF. CDR3 bases: TGCAGTGCTAGAGATCCAGGACAACAAGAGACCCAGTACTTC.